A selection of T cell receptor beta chains follows, all from one sample in a study of T cell responses to AZD1222 COVID-19 vaccine. Only in-frame clones appear in the TCRdb table, and some are missing; sequencing was by immunoSEQ multiplex PCR. Of roughly 30,000 clones in the sample, roughly 74% were seen once. The source was peripheral blood, collected 28 days after the second AZD1222 dose. All receptors derive from an adult who received the AZD1222 COVID-19 vaccine. The CDR3 runs from the conserved cysteine through the conserved F or W. D genes are given only for firm matches. Size is stated for part of the rows, as once, few or many counts, or as a class when the clone is expanded.

clone_size,d_call,v_call,j_call,cdr3_aa,cdr3_nt
-,TRBD1,TRBV10-3,TRBJ2-2,CATYRGPGELFF,TGTGCCACATACAGGGGGCCCGGGGAGCTGTTTTTT
-,-,TRBV19,TRBJ1-1,CASSILGLNTEAFF,TGTGCCAGTAGTATTTTGGGACTGAACACTGAAGCTTTCTTT
-,-,TRBV29-1,TRBJ2-6,CSVERFTGSGANVLTF,TGCAGCGTTGAACGATTCACAGGCTCTGGGGCCAACGTCCTGACTTTC
few,TRBD1,TRBV19,TRBJ2-7,CASSRETGLYEQYF,TGTGCCAGTAGCCGTGAGACAGGGCTTTACGAGCAGTACTTC
-,TRBD2,TRBV6-2/TRBV6-3,TRBJ2-1,CASSYSRTSGRAYNEQFF,TGTGCCAGCAGTTACTCCAGGACTAGCGGGAGGGCCTACAATGAGCAGTTCTTC
few,TRBD1,TRBV6-5,TRBJ1-1,CASSYWDSTEAFF,TGTGCCAGCAGTTATTGGGACAGCACTGAAGCTTTCTTT
-,-,TRBV24-1,TRBJ1-2,CATSDPVGDGYTF,TGTGCCACCAGTGACCCCGTAGGGGACGGCTACACCTTC
-,-,TRBV7-2,TRBJ1-4,CASSSPRGSVGEKLFF,TGTGCCAGCAGCTCCCCTCGGGGGTCAGTGGGTGAAAAACTGTTTTTT
once,-,TRBV19,TRBJ1-2,CASRHKGRQEKGYTF,TGTGCCAGTAGACATAAAGGGCGACAGGAAAAGGGCTACACCTTC
few,-,TRBV9,TRBJ2-5,CASSVGGYQETQYF,TGTGCCAGCAGCGTAGGGGGTTACCAAGAGACCCAGTACTTC
few,-,TRBV20-1,TRBJ1-5,CSAEEGQAQHF,TGCAGTGCCGAAGAAGGTCAGGCCCAGCATTTT
medium-sized,TRBD2,TRBV30,TRBJ2-6,CAWSGGSGANVLTF,TGTGCCTGGTCGGGGGGCTCTGGGGCCAACGTCCTGACTTTC
-,TRBD2,TRBV2,TRBJ2-5,CASSARRGGETQYF,TGTGCCAGCAGCGCCCGGCGGGGGGGAGAGACCCAGTACTTC
-,-,TRBV6-1,TRBJ1-3,CASSEMRGNSGNTIYF,TGTGCCAGCAGTGAAATGAGGGGGAACTCTGGAAACACCATATATTTT
few,TRBD2,TRBV6-2/TRBV6-3,TRBJ2-2,CASSYTWGGQIRELFF,TGTGCCAGCAGTTACACCTGGGGAGGGCAGATACGGGAGCTGTTTTTT
-,-,TRBV5-6,TRBJ1-5,CASSFFQGTGQPQHF,TGTGCCAGCAGCTTTTTTCAGGGAACGGGCCAGCCCCAGCATTTT
-,-,TRBV4-3,TRBJ2-5,CASSQERRARETQYF,TGCGCCAGCAGCCAAGAGAGGCGGGCTAGGGAGACCCAGTACTTC
-,-,TRBV9,TRBJ2-3,CASSVGSGLSTDTQYF,TGTGCCAGCAGCGTAGGTTCGGGACTTAGCACAGATACGCAGTATTTT
once,-,TRBV3-1/TRBV3-2,TRBJ1-6,CASSQNVNSPLHF,TGTGCCAGCAGCCAGAATGTGAATTCACCCCTCCACTTT
-,TRBD2,TRBV6-5,TRBJ2-3,CASALAGGIDTQYF,TGTGCCAGCGCCCTGGCGGGGGGAATAGATACGCAGTATTTT
-,-,TRBV2,TRBJ2-2,CASSKGLVNTGELFF,TGTGCCAGCAGTAAAGGACTGGTGAACACCGGGGAGCTGTTTTTT
-,TRBD2,TRBV30,TRBJ2-3,CAWSVGGSGGDTQYF,TGTGCCTGGAGTGTAGGCGGGAGCGGGGGAGATACGCAGTATTTT
-,-,TRBV7-2,TRBJ1-2,CASSLRGKYGYTF,TGTGCCAGCAGCTTAAGAGGGAAGTATGGCTACACCTTC
-,TRBD1,TRBV5-4,TRBJ2-3,CASSLSGQGHTDTQYF,TGTGCCAGCAGCTTGTCAGGACAGGGTCACACAGATACGCAGTATTTT
-,-,TRBV19,TRBJ1-5,CASSIVGQREPQHF,TGTGCCAGTAGTATAGTGGGGCAACGGGAGCCCCAGCATTTT
-,-,TRBV3-1/TRBV3-2,TRBJ1-5,CASSPQVSNQPQHF,TGTGCCAGCAGCCCCCAGGTTAGCAATCAGCCCCAGCATTTT
-,-,TRBV4-1,TRBJ1-3,CASSQGTVSGNTIYF,TGCGCCAGCAGCCAAGGGACAGTAAGCGGAAACACCATATATTTT
-,TRBD1,TRBV7-2,TRBJ1-5,CASSLGQGRNQPQHF,TGTGCCAGCAGCTTGGGACAGGGTCGCAATCAGCCCCAGCATTTT
-,TRBD1,TRBV7-3,TRBJ1-1,CASSLSDREGNEAFF,TGTGCCAGCAGCTTAAGTGACAGGGAAGGGAATGAAGCTTTCTTT
few,-,TRBV5-1,TRBJ2-1,CASSGQGTPWNEQFF,TGCGCCAGCAGTGGGCAGGGCACACCGTGGAATGAGCAGTTCTTC
-,-,TRBV7-9,TRBJ2-7,CASSLVGGSYEQYF,TGTGCCAGCAGCTTAGTTGGGGGCTCCTACGAGCAGTACTTC
-,-,TRBV10-3,TRBJ1-6,CAISDRVNDSPLHF,TGTGCCATCAGTGACAGGGTCAATGATTCACCCCTCCACTTT
-,TRBD2,TRBV3-1/TRBV3-2,TRBJ2-5,CASSHRKNTGLAGIQETQYF,TGTGCCAGCAGCCACCGAAAAAATACGGGACTAGCGGGAATACAAGAGACCCAGTACTTC
once,TRBD1,TRBV5-1,TRBJ1-3,CASSLEGQIYSGNTIYF,TGCGCCAGCAGCTTGGAGGGACAGATCTACTCTGGAAACACCATATATTTT
-,-,TRBV3-1/TRBV3-2,TRBJ2-7,CASSQDPRRLRGLLYEQYF,TGTGCCAGCAGCCAAGACCCGCGTCGTTTGCGGGGTCTACTCTACGAGCAGTACTTC
-,TRBD1,TRBV3-1/TRBV3-2,TRBJ2-4,CASSQPRDRALENIQYF,TGTGCCAGCAGCCAACCCCGGGACAGGGCACTCGAAAACATTCAGTACTTC
-,TRBD2,TRBV7-8,TRBJ2-1,CASSSQRGGYNEQFF,TGTGCCAGCAGCTCGCAGCGGGGGGGCTACAATGAGCAGTTCTTC
-,-,TRBV2,TRBJ1-1,CASSEAGVRDTEAFF,TGTGCCAGCAGTGAAGCAGGGGTTCGGGACACTGAAGCTTTCTTT
-,-,TRBV2,TRBJ2-2,CASRAGVFGTGELFF,TGTGCCAGCAGGGCCGGGGTCTTTGGGACCGGGGAGCTGTTTTTT
-,-,TRBV18,TRBJ1-4,CASSPRATNEKLFF,TGTGCCAGCTCACCAAGGGCAACTAATGAAAAACTGTTTTTT
once,-,TRBV7-9,TRBJ1-1,CASTKRHITEAFF,TGTGCCAGCACCAAAAGGCATATCACTGAAGCTTTCTTT
-,-,TRBV5-5,TRBJ1-2,CASSPEILQGRRYGYTF,TGTGCCAGCAGCCCAGAGATTTTACAGGGCAGGAGGTATGGCTACACCTTC
-,-,TRBV7-9,TRBJ1-1,CASSEQGTEAFF,TGTGCCAGCAGCGAACAGGGCACTGAAGCTTTCTTT
-,-,TRBV4-1,TRBJ2-5,CASSQGSRGTQETQYF,TGCGCCAGCAGCCAGGGCTCCCGGGGGACCCAAGAGACCCAGTACTTC
-,-,TRBV28,TRBJ1-5,CASSLESAGRQPQHF,TGTGCCAGCAGTTTAGAGTCAGCAGGGCGTCAGCCCCAGCATTTT
-,TRBD2,TRBV7-2,TRBJ2-2,CASSASGGAQVGELFF,TGTGCCAGCAGCGCTAGCGGGGGGGCCCAAGTCGGGGAGCTGTTTTTT
-,TRBD1,TRBV18,TRBJ1-4,CASSPPALGTGPKLFF,TGTGCCAGCTCACCACCGGCCCTCGGGACAGGGCCTAAACTGTTTTTT